This TCR beta chain was obtained from a study of blood T cell repertoires in COVID-19. The ends lost 1 base at V and 2 bases at J; junction bases unmatched: 5. Germline values: CDR1 SGHVS, CDR2 FQNEAQ. This CDR3 spans 17 amino acids. Authors' methods: Amplification with reference gene primers provided the estimates of nucleated cell counts. The repertoire was sequenced with immunoSEQ multiplex PCR; TCRdb's copy has only in-frame clones and lacks some. That table furnishes V, J and clone size, whereas the DNA furnished D and trimming. The sample carries around 120,000 clones, about four fifths recorded once.

This receptor was identified in a man aged 70-80 years with acute or convalescent COVID-19. This rearrangement joins TRBV7-8 to TRBJ2-2, with 9 bases identical to TRBD1. The sample was peripheral blood. Written as DNA, the CDR3 is TGTGCCAGCAGCTTAGTGCCGGGACAGGGAAACACCGGGGAGCTGTTTTTT. Translated, it gives CASSLVPGQGNTGELFF. Drawing the rest from reference TRBV7-8 and TRBJ2-2, the complete variable domain is GAGVSQSPRYKVAKRGQDVALRCDPISGHVSLFWYQQALGQGPEFLTYFQNEAQLDKSGLPSDRFFAERPEGSVSTLKIQRTQQEDSAVYLCASSLVPGQGNTGELFFGEGSRLTVL.